This TCR beta chain was recorded in a study of human T cells and chemical hapten exposure (dated by TCRdb to 2020 to 2023). Regarding the complete study: Libraries were pooled for sequencing, and variation in per-sample TCR yields was attributed mainly to small differences in library volumes within the pool. Peripheral blood TCR repertoire changes were tracked in vivo in alopecia patients during primary and secondary sensitization to the hapten diphenylcyclopropenone (DPC). Each blood RNA sample was used to sequence both TCR alpha and TCR beta chains. The investigation overall reported the following: Repeated subsampling changed both the strength of the expansion versus patch-test correlation and the threshold at which the correlation became significant. DPC sensitization did not change the number of TCRs with a frequency above 1 in 1000, and there was no evidence of changes in global repertoire structure.

Library method: RACE. Sequencing relied on a NextSeq 500. During library preparation, unique molecular identifiers were attached to individual cDNA molecules so that TCRs could be counted in a quantitative, reproducible way. In the source study's methods: A median of about 87,000 TCRs per sample was observed, with a range of about 20,000 to 700,000. V, J and CDR3 annotation of the TCR reads was carried out using the Decombinator software suite. For the PS versus PT1 abundance plots, all samples were subsampled to the same number of TCRs (28,000). Expanded TCRs were defined as absent before sensitization and observed at least eight times at the 2-week time point. The public reads were reanalyzed by TCRdb: fastp trimming at Q25, MiXCR alignment, in-frame beta chains only. Entries that share a CDR3 protein sequence are merged under the most common genes and DNA. TCRdb's processing, not the authors', yielded these V and J calls. This sample is represented by tens of thousands of distinct CDR3 sequences; just under 9% of them were singletons. The ten largest clones represent 2.5% to 3% of the sample.

As concerns this clonotype: Its cognate antigen has yet to be identified. Base qualities were left out, and no much larger clone turns up one base away.

This specimen's time point label, per the study, means: healthy volunteer bleed at 2 weeks. Total RNA was extracted from unfractionated whole blood collected in Tempus Blood RNA tubes. Roughly five healthy volunteers acted as controls for TCR sequencing and had blood drawn at day 0, 2 weeks and 6 weeks. This receptor was obtained from a female donor in good health. Some clones in this sample may be carry-over from other donors' samples. The sequencing sample was made of whole blood.

The CDR3 corresponds to CSARAGEITDTQYF. The DNA sequence is TGCAGTGCTAGAGCGGGGGAAATAACAGATACGCAGTATTTT. The sequence is built from TRBV20-1 and TRBJ2-3, with a weak D call of TRBD2 (6 bases match). The junction carries 11 bases between V and J, which are trimmed by 1 base and 3 bases respectively. The germline V gene encodes CDR1 DFQATT and CDR2 SNEGSKA (reference sequence). From cysteine to phenylalanine, the CDR3 is 14 amino acids long. Solely the CDR3 DNA is kept, with 42 bases framed from the first base.